This TCR beta chain originates from a study of cytomegalovirus exposure and HLA in healthy donors. The PCR contained 60 Vbeta and 13 Jbeta primers. Profiled with immunoSEQ multiplex PCR; TCRdb holds only in-frame clones, not every one. The table shows roughly 100,000 clones, with roughly 77% occurring only once. The CDR3 runs 13 residues. The germline CDR1 and CDR2 sequences are WNHNN and SYGVQD (reference sequence). Trimming removed 4 bases from V and 2 bases from J, with 8 bases in between. Donors were ostensibly healthy at sampling, although undocumented immune exposures were probable. J is TRBJ1-2 and V is TRBV10-1, with D possibly TRBD1 on 5 matching bases. What was sequenced was PBMCs. The clonotype originates from a man in his forties in good health and CMV-seronegative. CDR3 nucleotide sequence: TGCGCCAGCAGTGCAGGGCGCAACTATGGCTACACCTTC. Translating it yields CASSAGRNYGYTF.